This TCR beta chain was observed in a study of OX40 agonist ivuxolimab in advanced cancers. Overall study: The patients' treatment was ivuxolimab, an agonistic anti-OX40 (CD134) antibody. Study-level results: At doses 0.1 to 3.0 mg/kg, CD4+ and CD8+ clones expanded.

A note on this clone: Its antigen remains unidentified.

V lost 8 bases and J 2 bases, leaving 10 bases between the germline ends. The CDR3 spans 12 residues. Germline V gives CDR1 SNHLY, CDR2 FYNNEI. Assay: immunoSEQ multiplex PCR; the TCRdb copy retains only in-frame clones and omits some. This sample has nearly 25,000 clones, with roughly 80% found just once. Sequenced material: CD4+ or CD8+ T cells sorted from blood, taken in a trial of the OX40 agonist ivuxolimab. The chain is built from TRBV2 and TRBJ2-7, with a possible D match to TRBD2 (5 bases). The origin of this receptor is an adult with an advanced solid tumor such as melanoma, head and neck, liver or kidney cancer. For the CDR3, the DNA is TGTGCCAGCTCAGACGGGACCTACGAGCAGTACTTC. Its protein is CASSDGTYEQYF.